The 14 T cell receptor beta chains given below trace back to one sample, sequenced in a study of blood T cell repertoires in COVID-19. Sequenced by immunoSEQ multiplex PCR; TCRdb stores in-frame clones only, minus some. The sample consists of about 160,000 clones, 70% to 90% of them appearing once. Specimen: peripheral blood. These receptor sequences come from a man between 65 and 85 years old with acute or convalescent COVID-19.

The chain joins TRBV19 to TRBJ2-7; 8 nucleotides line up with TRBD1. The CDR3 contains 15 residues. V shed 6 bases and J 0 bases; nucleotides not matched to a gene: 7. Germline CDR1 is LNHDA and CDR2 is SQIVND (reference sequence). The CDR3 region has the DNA TGTGCCAGTAGATCACAGGGGGTGAGCTCCTACGAGCAGTACTTC. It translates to CASRSQGVSSYEQYF.

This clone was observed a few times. The CDR3 nucleotides are TGTGCCAGCAGCCAAGATCCCAGGGGGCATTCACCCCTCCACTTT. Residues: CASSQDPRGHSPLHF. V usage is TRBV14 and J usage is TRBJ1-6; TRBD1 matches at 8 bases. The CDR3 has 15 residues. CDR1 is SGHDN and CDR2 is FVKESK in the germline V gene. Unmatched junction bases numbered 3, after V lost 0 bases and J lost 8 bases.

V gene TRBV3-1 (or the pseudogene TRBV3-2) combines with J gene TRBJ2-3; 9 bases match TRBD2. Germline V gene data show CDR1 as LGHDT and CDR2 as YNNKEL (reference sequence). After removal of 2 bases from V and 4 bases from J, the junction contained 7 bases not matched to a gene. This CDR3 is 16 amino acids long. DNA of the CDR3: TGTGCCAGCAGCCAATACACGACTAGCGGTGCAGATACGCAGTATTTT. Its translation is CASSQYTTSGADTQYF.

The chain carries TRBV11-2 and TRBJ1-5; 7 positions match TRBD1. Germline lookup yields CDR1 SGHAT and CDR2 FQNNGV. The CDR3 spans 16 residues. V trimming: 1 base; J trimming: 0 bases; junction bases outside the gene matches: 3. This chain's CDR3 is CASSLAGQLSNQPQHF. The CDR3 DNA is TGTGCCAGCAGCTTAGCGGGACAGCTTAGCAATCAGCCCCAGCATTTT.

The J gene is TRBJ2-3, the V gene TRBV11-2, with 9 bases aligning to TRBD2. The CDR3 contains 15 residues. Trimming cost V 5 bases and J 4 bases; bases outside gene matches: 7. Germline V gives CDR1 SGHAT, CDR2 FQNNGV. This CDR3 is CASSISGSGSDTQYF. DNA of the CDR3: TGTGCCAGCAGCATTAGCGGGAGTGGGTCAGATACGCAGTATTTT.

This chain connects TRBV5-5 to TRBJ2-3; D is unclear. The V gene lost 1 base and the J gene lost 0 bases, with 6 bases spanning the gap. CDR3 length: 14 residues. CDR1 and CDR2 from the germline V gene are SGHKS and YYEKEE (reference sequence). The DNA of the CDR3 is TGTGCCAGCAGCTTGCCGACTAGCACAGATACGCAGTATTTT. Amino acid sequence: CASSLPTSTDTQYF.

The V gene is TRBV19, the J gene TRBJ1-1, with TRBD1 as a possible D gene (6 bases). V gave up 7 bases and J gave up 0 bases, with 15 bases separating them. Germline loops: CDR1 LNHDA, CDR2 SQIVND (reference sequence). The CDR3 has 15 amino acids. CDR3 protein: CASISNRDLNTEAFF. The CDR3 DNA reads TGTGCCAGTATTTCTAACAGGGACCTGAACACTGAAGCTTTCTTT.

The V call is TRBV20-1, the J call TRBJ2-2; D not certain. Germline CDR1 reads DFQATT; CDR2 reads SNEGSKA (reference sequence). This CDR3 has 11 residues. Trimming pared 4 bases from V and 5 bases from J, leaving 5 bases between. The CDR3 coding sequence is TGCAGTGCTACTAGTACCGGGGAGCTGTTTTTT. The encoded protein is CSATSTGELFF.

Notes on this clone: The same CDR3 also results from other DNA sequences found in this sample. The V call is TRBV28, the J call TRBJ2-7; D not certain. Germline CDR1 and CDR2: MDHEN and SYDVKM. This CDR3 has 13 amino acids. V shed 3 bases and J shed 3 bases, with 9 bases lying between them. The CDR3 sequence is CASSLTGLYEQYF. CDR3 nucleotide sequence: TGTGCCAGCAGTTTGACTGGCCTCTACGAGCAGTACTTC.

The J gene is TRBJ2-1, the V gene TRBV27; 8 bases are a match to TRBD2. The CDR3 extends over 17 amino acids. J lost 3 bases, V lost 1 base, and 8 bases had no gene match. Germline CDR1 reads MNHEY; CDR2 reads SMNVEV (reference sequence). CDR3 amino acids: CASSLWGTGGFYNEQFF. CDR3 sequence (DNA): TGTGCCAGCAGTTTATGGGGGACGGGAGGGTTCTACAATGAGCAGTTCTTC.

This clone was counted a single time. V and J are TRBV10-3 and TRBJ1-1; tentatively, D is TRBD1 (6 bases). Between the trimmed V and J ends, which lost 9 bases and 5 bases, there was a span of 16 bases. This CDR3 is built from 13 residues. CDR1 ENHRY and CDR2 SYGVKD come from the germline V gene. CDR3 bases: TGTGCCATAGCCGGGGAGGGGGGAACTGAAGCTTTCTTT. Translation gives CAIAGEGGTEAFF.

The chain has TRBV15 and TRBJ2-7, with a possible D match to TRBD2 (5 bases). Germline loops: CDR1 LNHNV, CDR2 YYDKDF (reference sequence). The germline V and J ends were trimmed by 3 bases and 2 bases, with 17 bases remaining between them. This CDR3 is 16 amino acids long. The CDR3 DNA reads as TGTGCCACCAGCAGTGCCCGGGAACGGAGAACCTACGAGCAGTACTTC. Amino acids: CATSSARERRTYEQYF. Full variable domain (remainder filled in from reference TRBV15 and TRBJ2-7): DAMVIQNPRYQVTQFGKPVTLSCSQTLNHNVMYWYQQKSSQAPKLLFHYYDKDFNNEADTPDNFQSRRPNTSFCFLDIRSPGLGDTAMYLCATSSARERRTYEQYFGPGTRLTVT.

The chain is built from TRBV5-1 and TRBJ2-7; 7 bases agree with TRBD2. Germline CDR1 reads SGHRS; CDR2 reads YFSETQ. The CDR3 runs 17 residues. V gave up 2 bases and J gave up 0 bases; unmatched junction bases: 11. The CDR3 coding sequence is TGCGCCAGCAGCTTTTCAGGTCTGGCGGGGGACTCCTACGAGCAGTACTTC. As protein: CASSFSGLAGDSYEQYF.

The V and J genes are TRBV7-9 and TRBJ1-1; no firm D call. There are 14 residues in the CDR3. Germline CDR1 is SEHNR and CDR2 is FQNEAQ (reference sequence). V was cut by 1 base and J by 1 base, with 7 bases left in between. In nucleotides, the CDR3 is TGTGCCAGCAGCTTAGTTCAGGCGAACACTGAAGCTTTCTTT. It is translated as CASSLVQANTEAFF.